Shown below are 4 T cell receptor beta chains from a single sample sequenced in a study of blood T cell repertoires in COVID-19. Method: immunoSEQ multiplex PCR; TCRdb's copy keeps in-frame clones and lacks some. The repertoire holds 150,000 to 200,000 clones, with around nine tenths as singletons. Sequencing used peripheral blood. Source of these receptors: a man aged 70 or older with active or convalescent COVID-19.

This rearrangement joins TRBV18 to TRBJ2-5, with 9 bases that match TRBD2. J lost 7 bases, V lost 3 bases, and 6 bases had no gene match. The CDR3 covers 14 residues. Germline V gives CDR1 KGHSH, CDR2 LQKENI. The CDR3 sequence is CASSPSGGAWTQYF. In DNA, the CDR3 is TGTGCCAGCTCACCTAGCGGGGGCGCTTGGACCCAGTACTTC.

The rearrangement joins TRBV24-1 to TRBJ2-3; D ambiguous. CDR3 size: 13 residues. Trimming removed 1 base at V and 7 bases at J, with 8 bases between. CDR1 KGHDR and CDR2 SFDVKD come from the germline V gene. In nucleotides, the CDR3 is TGTGCCACCAGTGATTTATTTGGGCATACGCAGTATTTT. This translates into CATSDLFGHTQYF.

This clone was found once. V gene TRBV30 combines with J gene TRBJ2-7; a weak D match, TRBD2 (5 bases). V lost 3 bases and J 0 bases, leaving 15 bases between the germline ends. In germline, CDR1 is GTSNPN, CDR2 SVGIG (reference sequence). This CDR3 has 15 amino acids. CDR3 sequence reads: CAWSIPGSSSYEQYF. The CDR3 DNA follows: TGTGCCTGGAGCATTCCGGGGTCGAGCTCCTACGAGCAGTACTTC.

The rearrangement joins TRBV30 to TRBJ1-5, with TRBD1 as a possible D gene (5 bases). The CDR3 contains 13 residues. Trimming shortened V by 0 bases and J by 4 bases, and 7 bases separated the two germline ends. Per the germline V gene, CDR1 is GTSNPN and CDR2 is SVGIG (reference sequence). The chain's CDR3 is CAWSVQENQPQHF. The CDR3 nucleotides read TGTGCCTGGAGTGTACAGGAAAATCAGCCCCAGCATTTT.